The 26 T cell receptor beta chains presented below share a single source sample, sequenced in a study of blood T cells in healthy people across ages. Primed by a sample-barcoded 5' primer and a J-beta primer mix, a second PCR proceeded for 7 to 11 cycles. Using its own MiXCR run on the 5' RACE reads, TCRdb lists one record per CDR3 protein. The sample has about 650,000 distinct CDR3 sequences, about 51% seen once. Input material: blood. These receptors all come from a woman of 80 years or more in good health.

V is TRBV7-6 and J is TRBJ2-7; 7 nucleotides agree with TRBD1. The assigned J gene may be wrong: the sequence end matches TRBJ2-5 better. This CDR3 is built from 15 residues. Germline V gives CDR1 SGHVS, CDR2 FNYEAQ. CDR3 in amino acids: CASSQRPYRGETQYF. Written as DNA, the CDR3 is TGTGCCAGCAGCCAAAGGCCTTACAGGGGAGAGACCCAGTACTTC.

To note about this clonotype: A much larger clonotype is one base distant, so this may be a read error. The V call is TRBV7-3, the J call TRBJ2-1; D is possibly TRBD2 (7 bases). Germline CDR1 and CDR2: SGHTA and FQGTGA. The CDR3 is 14 amino acids. CDR3 sequence reads: CASSSAERDNVQFF. The CDR3 DNA reads TGTGCCAGCAGCTCCGCCGAGCGGGACAATGTGCAGTTCTTC.

In its sample, this clonotype was seen many times. The chain carries TRBV5-1 and TRBJ2-7; perhaps TRBD2 as D (5 bases). The CDR3 covers 15 residues. Germline loops: CDR1 SGHRS, CDR2 YFSETQ. Trimming removed 2 bases at V and 7 bases at J, with 19 bases between. CDR3 in amino acids: CASSLRGLVSLEQYF. The CDR3 DNA is TGCGCCAGCAGCTTACGAGGGCTCGTAAGCTTAGAGCAGTACTTC.

V is TRBV12-3 or TRBV12-4 and J is TRBJ2-5, with D possibly matching TRBD2 (6 bases). The CDR3 covers 14 residues. V lost 5 bases, J lost 1 base, and 11 bases lay in between. The CDR3 DNA reads as TGTGCCAGCAGTCCGACTAGTTCCCAAGAGACCCAGTACTTC. Translation: CASSPTSSQETQYF.

J is TRBJ2-7 and V is TRBV28, with 11 positions matching TRBD2. CDR3 size: 15 residues. Per germline, CDR1 MDHEN and CDR2 SYDVKM. The V and J ends lost 6 bases and 3 bases, in that order; junction bases with no gene match: 7. CDR3 residues: CASSPTGTSGYEQYF. CDR3 DNA sequence: TGTGCCAGCAGCCCTACCGGGACTAGCGGCTACGAGCAGTACTTC.

This clonotype was picked up many times. The V and J genes are TRBV5-1 and TRBJ2-1; no clear D gene. Germline V gene data show CDR1 as SGHRS and CDR2 as YFSETQ. The germline V and J ends were trimmed by 4 bases and 5 bases, with 7 bases remaining between them. The CDR3 is made up of 12 amino acids. In DNA, the CDR3 is TGCGCCAGCAGCCCCCGTGACAATGAGCAGTTCTTC. This translates into CASSPRDNEQFF.

This clonotype was counted between two and nine times. This rearrangement joins TRBV10-3 to TRBJ2-3, with D possibly being TRBD1 (5 bases). CDR3 length: 14 residues. CDR1 and CDR2 from the germline V gene are ENHRY and SYGVKD. Trimming took off 7 bases at V and 3 bases at J, with 14 bases between the two ends. CDR3 loop: CAIKAGRATDTQYF. CDR3 nucleotide sequence: TGTGCCATCAAAGCAGGGCGAGCTACAGATACGCAGTATTTT.

This clonotype was picked up many times. V gene TRBV30 combines with J gene TRBJ2-7; maybe TRBD2 (6 bases). The CDR3 sequence is 11 residues long. V lost 5 bases and J lost 5, with 10 bases in between. Germline assignment: CDR1 GTSNPN and CDR2 SVGIG (reference sequence). The CDR3: CAWSTRDEQYF. CDR3 coding DNA: TGTGCCTGGTCGACTAGAGACGAGCAGTACTTC. The whole variable domain, remainder taken from reference TRBV30 and TRBJ2-7, is SQTIHQWPATLVQPVGSPLSLECTVEGTSNPNLYWYRQAAGRGLQLLFYSVGIGQISSEVPQNLSASRPQDRQFILSSKKLLLSDSGFYLCAWSTRDEQYFGPGTRLTVT.

This clonotype was seen a few times. The CDR3 is CASSPAPQVGTEAFF. In nucleotides, the CDR3 is TGTGCCAGCAGTCCCGCTCCGCAGGTTGGCACTGAAGCTTTCTTT. The chain combines TRBV12-3 or TRBV12-4 with TRBJ1-1; D gene unclear. Trimming took off 5 bases at V and 4 bases at J, with 17 bases between the two ends. The length of the CDR3 is 15 residues.

The table lists this clonotype with many counts. V and J are TRBV27 and TRBJ1-2; the D is unclear. The ends were cut back, 0 bases at V and 3 bases at J, with 8 bases in the middle. Germline V gene sequence: CDR1 MNHEY, CDR2 SMNVEV (reference sequence). This CDR3 contains 14 residues. CDR3 nucleotides: TGTGCCAGCAGTTTATCGTTTGGGGACTATGGCTACACCTTC. It specifies CASSLSFGDYGYTF.

Notes on this clonotype: Germline is not matched at one junction end, which may reflect a read error. The V gene is TRBV29-1, the J gene TRBJ1-4; unclear D gene. The CDR3 is 13 residues long. Germline CDR1 is SQVTM and CDR2 is ANQGSEA. The CDR3 DNA sequence: TGCAGCGTTGTTGTTCCGGAAGGTGAAAACCTGTTTTTT. Its protein is CSVVVPEGENLFF.

In DNA, the CDR3 is TGCGCCAGCAGCCAAGCGAGCGGTTACGGTGAGCAGTTCTTC. This sequence encodes CASSQASGYGEQFF. The V call is TRBV4-1, the J call TRBJ2-1, with D possibly being TRBD2 (5 bases). V shed 1 base and J shed 9 bases, with 13 bases lying between them. CDR3 length equals 14 residues. CDR1 and CDR2 from the germline V gene are MGHRA and YSYEKL.

The chain recombines TRBV18 with TRBJ1-5; tentative D call: TRBD1 (5 bases). This CDR3 region has 14 residues. Germline assignment: CDR1 KGHSH and CDR2 LQKENI. Trimming removed 6 bases at V and 5 bases at J, with 14 bases between. The CDR3 bases are TGTGCCAGCTCTTTGGGGGACTCAGATCAGCCCCAGCATTTT. Translated: CASSLGDSDQPQHF.

This clonotype was seen only a few times. V and J are TRBV5-1 and TRBJ2-2, with a weak D call TRBD2 (5 bases). There are 12 residues in the CDR3. Germline V gives CDR1 SGHRS, CDR2 YFSETQ. Trimming stripped 6 bases from V and 3 bases from J, with 6 bases between. The DNA for the CDR3 is TGCGCCAGCAACGGGGACACCGGGGAGCTGTTTTTT. The encoded protein is CASNGDTGELFF.

This clonotype was seen repeatedly, ten times or more. V gene TRBV5-1 combines with J gene TRBJ2-3; TRBD2 aligns across 7 bases. Germline values: CDR1 SGHRS, CDR2 YFSETQ. The length of the CDR3 is 16 residues. The ends lost 3 bases at V and 2 bases at J; junction bases unmatched: 9. CDR3 DNA: TGCGCCAGCAGCTCCGTTCCTAGCGGCATCACAGATACGCAGTATTTT. It is translated as CASSSVPSGITDTQYF.

This sequence joins TRBV3-1 and TRBJ2-1; 7 bases match TRBD1. Germline V gene data show CDR1 as LGHDT and CDR2 as YNNKEL (reference sequence). With V trimmed by 4 bases and J by 4 bases, 10 bases remained unmatched. CDR3 length: 16 amino acids. The CDR3: CASSPRDSYPYNEQFF. CDR3 sequence (DNA): TGTGCCAGCAGCCCCAGGGACAGCTATCCATACAATGAGCAGTTCTTC.

The chain uses TRBV12-3 or TRBV12-4 and TRBJ2-7, with 8 bases lining up with TRBD2. The CDR3 consists of 16 residues. V shed 2 bases and J 1 base; nucleotides not matched to a gene: 7. The CDR3 spells CASSLSTGTRSYEQYF. In nucleotides, the CDR3 is TGTGCCAGCAGTTTATCTACCGGGACTAGATCCTACGAGCAGTACTTC.

The chain recombines TRBV29-1 with TRBJ2-4, with 8 bases identical to TRBD1. Germline assignment: CDR1 SQVTM and CDR2 ANQGSEA. The J segment lost 9 bases and the V segment lost 3 bases, leaving 10 bases of the junction unmatched. The CDR3 spans 14 residues. The CDR3 spells CSVEDPGGSGIQYF. The CDR3 nucleotides read TGCAGCGTTGAGGACCCAGGGGGCTCGGGCATTCAGTACTTC.

The CDR3 bases are TGTGCCAGCTCACCACCGGGAGCCCCTAGGAATGAGCAGTTCTTC. Its translation: CASSPPGAPRNEQFF. The rearrangement links TRBV18 to TRBJ2-1; D possibly corresponds to TRBD2 (5 bases). The CDR3 has 15 residues. Trimming pared 0 bases from V and 7 bases from J, leaving 13 bases between. Germline loops: CDR1 KGHSH, CDR2 LQKENI.

Remarks on this clonotype: One end of the junction does not line up with germline, which may come from a read error. The rearrangement uses TRBV18 and TRBJ2-4; D gene ambiguous. The CDR3 is made up of 14 amino acids. Per germline, CDR1 KGHSH and CDR2 LQKENI. For the CDR3, the DNA is TGTGCCAGCTCACCATTACACGATAAAAACATTCGGTACTTC. Translation gives CASSPLHDKNIRYF.

As concerns this clonotype: A read error is possible here, since a much larger clone lies one base away. The chain joins TRBV3-1 to TRBJ2-7; TRBD2 matches 7 bases. Per germline, CDR1 LGHDT and CDR2 YNNKEL (reference sequence). This CDR3 is built from 13 residues. The CDR3 bases are TGTGCCGGCAGCCAATTGGGGGGGTTCGAGCAGTACTTC. This gives the protein CAGSQLGGFEQYF.

This chain uses TRBV7-2 with TRBJ2-1; D gene ambiguous. The CDR3 extends over 11 amino acids. Germline-derived CDR1 and CDR2 are SGHTA and FQGNSA. V lost 4 bases to trimming and J lost 10 bases, with 8 bases between them. The CDR3 sequence: CASSSAREQFF. The CDR3 DNA is TGTGCCAGCAGCTCTGCCCGCGAGCAGTTCTTC.

This clonotype has at least ten counts. The rearrangement links TRBV12-3 or TRBV12-4 to TRBJ2-7, with 8 bases identical to TRBD1. The CDR3 is made up of 16 amino acids. V was pared by 8 bases and J by 0 bases, with 12 bases of the junction left unmatched. The CDR3 loop reads CASQLEGTGFSYEQYF. DNA for the CDR3: TGTGCCAGCCAGCTTGAGGGGACAGGTTTCTCCTACGAGCAGTACTTC.

This clonotype has more than one count but fewer than ten. The rearrangement links TRBV2 to TRBJ2-3, with 8 bases fitting TRBD2. The length of the CDR3 is 14 residues. The germline gives CDR1 SNHLY, CDR2 FYNNEI. Trimming took 6 bases from V and 2 from J; bases not matched to a gene: 4. The DNA of the CDR3 is TGTGCCAGCAGACTAGCGGAAGTCACAGATACGCAGTATTTT. As protein: CASRLAEVTDTQYF.

This sequence joins TRBV10-3 and TRBJ2-7; D ambiguous. From germline, CDR1 is ENHRY and CDR2 SYGVKD. This CDR3 spans 13 amino acids. Trimming took off 5 bases at V and 3 bases at J, with 11 bases between the two ends. The CDR3 protein is CAISNQIYYEQYF. The CDR3 bases are TGTGCCATCAGTAACCAGATATACTACGAGCAGTACTTC.

This clonotype has just a few counts. A clone one base away is much larger, so this may be a read error. The rearrangement uses TRBV11-2 and TRBJ2-3; 12 nucleotides match TRBD2. The CDR3 runs to 17 residues. Germline values: CDR1 SGHAT, CDR2 FQNNGV. The CDR3 here is CANSLGAASGGADTQYF. The DNA for the CDR3 is TGTGCCAACAGCTTAGGTGCAGCTAGCGGGGGGGCAGATACGCAGTATTTT.